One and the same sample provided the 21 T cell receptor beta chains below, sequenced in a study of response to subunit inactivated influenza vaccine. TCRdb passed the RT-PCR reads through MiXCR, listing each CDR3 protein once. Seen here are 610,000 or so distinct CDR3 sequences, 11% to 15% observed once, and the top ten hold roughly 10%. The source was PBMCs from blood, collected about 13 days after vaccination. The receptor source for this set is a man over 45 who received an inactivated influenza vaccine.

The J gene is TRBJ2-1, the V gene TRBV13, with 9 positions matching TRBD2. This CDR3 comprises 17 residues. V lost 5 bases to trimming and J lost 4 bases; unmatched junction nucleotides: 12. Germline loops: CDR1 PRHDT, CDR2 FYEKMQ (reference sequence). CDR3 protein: CASSQILQRGAYNEQFF. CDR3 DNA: TGTGCCAGCAGCCAGATTCTACAGCGGGGGGCTTACAATGAGCAGTTCTTC.

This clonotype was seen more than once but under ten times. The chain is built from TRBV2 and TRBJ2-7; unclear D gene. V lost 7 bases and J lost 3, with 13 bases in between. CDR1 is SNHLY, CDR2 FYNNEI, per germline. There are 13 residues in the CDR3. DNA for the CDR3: TGTGCCAGCAATCTTGTTGAGATCTACGAGCAGTACTTC. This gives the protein CASNLVEIYEQYF.

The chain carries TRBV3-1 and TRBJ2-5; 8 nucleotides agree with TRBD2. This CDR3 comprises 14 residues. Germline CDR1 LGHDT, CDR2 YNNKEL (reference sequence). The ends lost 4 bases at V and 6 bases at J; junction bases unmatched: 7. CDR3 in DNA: TGTGCCAGCAGCCTAGCGGGGCGCCAGAAGACCCAGTACTTC. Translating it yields CASSLAGRQKTQYF.

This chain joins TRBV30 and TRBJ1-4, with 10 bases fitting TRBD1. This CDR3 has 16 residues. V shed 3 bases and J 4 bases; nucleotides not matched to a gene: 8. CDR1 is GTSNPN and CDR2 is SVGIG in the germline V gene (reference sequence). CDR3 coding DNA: TGTGCCTGGAGAGACGGACAGGGGGGCTTTAATGAAAAACTGTTTTTT. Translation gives CAWRDGQGGFNEKLFF.

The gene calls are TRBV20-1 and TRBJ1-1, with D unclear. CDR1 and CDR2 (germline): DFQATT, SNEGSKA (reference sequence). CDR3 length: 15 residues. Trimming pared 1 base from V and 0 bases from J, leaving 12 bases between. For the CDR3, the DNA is TGCAGTGCTAGAGGTGCGAGACACCTGAACACTGAAGCTTTCTTT. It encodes CSARGARHLNTEAFF.

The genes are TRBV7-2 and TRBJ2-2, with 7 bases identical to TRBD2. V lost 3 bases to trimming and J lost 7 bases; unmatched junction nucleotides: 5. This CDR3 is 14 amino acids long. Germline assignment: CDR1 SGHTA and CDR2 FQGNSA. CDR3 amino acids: CASSLGGGNGELFF. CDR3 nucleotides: TGTGCCAGCAGCTTGGGGGGGGGTAACGGGGAGCTGTTTTTT.

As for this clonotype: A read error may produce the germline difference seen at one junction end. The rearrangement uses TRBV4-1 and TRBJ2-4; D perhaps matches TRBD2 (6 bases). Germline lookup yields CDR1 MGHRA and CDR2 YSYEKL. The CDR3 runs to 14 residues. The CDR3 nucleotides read TGCGCCGGCAGCCAAGGGGACTCTTGGAACATTCAGTACTTC. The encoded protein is CAGSQGDSWNIQYF.

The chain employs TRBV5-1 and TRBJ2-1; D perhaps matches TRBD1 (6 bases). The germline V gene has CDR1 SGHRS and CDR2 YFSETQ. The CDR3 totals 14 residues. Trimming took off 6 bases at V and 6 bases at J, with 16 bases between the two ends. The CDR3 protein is CASTQGQGFNEQFF. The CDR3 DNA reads TGCGCCAGCACCCAGGGGCAGGGGTTCAATGAGCAGTTCTTC.

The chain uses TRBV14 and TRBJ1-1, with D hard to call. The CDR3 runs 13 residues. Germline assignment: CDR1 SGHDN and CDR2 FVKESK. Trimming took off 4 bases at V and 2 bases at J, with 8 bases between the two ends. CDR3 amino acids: CASSLRHNTEAFF. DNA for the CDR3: TGTGCCAGCAGCCTAAGACATAACACTGAAGCTTTCTTT.

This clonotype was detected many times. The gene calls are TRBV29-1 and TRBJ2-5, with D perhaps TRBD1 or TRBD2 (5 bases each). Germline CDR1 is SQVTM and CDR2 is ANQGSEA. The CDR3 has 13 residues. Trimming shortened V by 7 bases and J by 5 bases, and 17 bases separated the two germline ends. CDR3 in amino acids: CSARDGSGETQYF. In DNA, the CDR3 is TGCAGCGCCAGGGACGGCTCGGGGGAGACCCAGTACTTC.

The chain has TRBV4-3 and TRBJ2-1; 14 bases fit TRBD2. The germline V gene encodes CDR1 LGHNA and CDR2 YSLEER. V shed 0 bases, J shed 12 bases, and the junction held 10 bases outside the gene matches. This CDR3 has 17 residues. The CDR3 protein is CASSQDVATSGRGGQFF. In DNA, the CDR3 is TGCGCCAGCAGCCAAGACGTTGCGACTAGCGGGAGGGGTGGGCAGTTCTTC.

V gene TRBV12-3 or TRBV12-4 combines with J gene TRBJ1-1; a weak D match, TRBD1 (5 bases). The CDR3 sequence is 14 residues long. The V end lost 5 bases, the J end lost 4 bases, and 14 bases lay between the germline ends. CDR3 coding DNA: TGTGCCAGCAGTCCAACAGGATTGACCACTGAAGCTTTCTTT. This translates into CASSPTGLTTEAFF.

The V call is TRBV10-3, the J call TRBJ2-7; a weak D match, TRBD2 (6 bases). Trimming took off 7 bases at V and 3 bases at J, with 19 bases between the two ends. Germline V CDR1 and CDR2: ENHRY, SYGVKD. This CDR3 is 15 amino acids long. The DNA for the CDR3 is TGTGCCATCATGGGTCAAGCGGGTAGCAGCTACGAGCAGTACTTC. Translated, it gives CAIMGQAGSSYEQYF.

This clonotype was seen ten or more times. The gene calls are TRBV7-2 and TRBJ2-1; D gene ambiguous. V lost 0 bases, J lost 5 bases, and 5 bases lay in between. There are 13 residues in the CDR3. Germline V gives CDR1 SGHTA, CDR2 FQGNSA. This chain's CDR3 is CASSLAVNNEQFF. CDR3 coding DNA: TGTGCCAGCAGCTTAGCAGTCAACAATGAGCAGTTCTTC.

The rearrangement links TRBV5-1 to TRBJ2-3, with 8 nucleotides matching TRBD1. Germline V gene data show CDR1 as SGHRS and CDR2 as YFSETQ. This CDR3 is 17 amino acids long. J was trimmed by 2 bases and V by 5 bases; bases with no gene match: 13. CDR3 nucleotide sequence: TGCGCCAGCAGGAGGACCGGGACAGGAGTACTCACAGATACGCAGTATTTT. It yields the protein CASRRTGTGVLTDTQYF.

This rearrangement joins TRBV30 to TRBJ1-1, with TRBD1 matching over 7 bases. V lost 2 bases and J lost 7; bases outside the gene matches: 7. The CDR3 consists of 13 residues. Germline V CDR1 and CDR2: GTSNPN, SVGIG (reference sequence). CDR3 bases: TGTGCCTGGAGTACCCGGACAGGTGTTGAAGCTTTCTTT. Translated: CAWSTRTGVEAFF.

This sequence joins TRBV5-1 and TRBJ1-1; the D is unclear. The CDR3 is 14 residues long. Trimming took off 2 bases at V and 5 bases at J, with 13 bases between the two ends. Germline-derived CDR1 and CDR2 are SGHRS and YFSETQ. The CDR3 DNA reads TGCGCCAGCAGCTTCGACCCGGCACGGACTGAAGCTTTCTTT. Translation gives CASSFDPARTEAFF.

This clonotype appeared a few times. The CDR3 region is CASSQRGTSFDEQFF. The DNA of the CDR3 is TGTGCCAGCAGCCAGCGCGGGACTAGCTTCGATGAGCAGTTCTTC. This rearrangement joins TRBV3-1 to TRBJ2-1; 9 bases match TRBD2. V lost 3 bases, J lost 8 bases, and 8 bases stayed unmatched. This CDR3 contains 15 residues. Germline CDR1 reads LGHDT; CDR2 reads YNNKEL (reference sequence).

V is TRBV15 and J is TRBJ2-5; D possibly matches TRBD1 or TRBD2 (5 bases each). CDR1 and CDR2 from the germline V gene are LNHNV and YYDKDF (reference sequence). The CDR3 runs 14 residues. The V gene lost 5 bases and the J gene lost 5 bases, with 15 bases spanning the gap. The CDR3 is CATSGGIVRETQYF. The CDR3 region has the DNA TGTGCCACCAGCGGGGGAATAGTGAGGGAGACCCAGTACTTC.

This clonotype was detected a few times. CDR3 region: CASSYTSNYEQFF. CDR3 nucleotides: TGCGCCAGCAGCTATACTAGTAACTATGAGCAGTTCTTC. This rearrangement joins TRBV5-1 to TRBJ2-1; a weak D match, TRBD2 (5 bases). The CDR3 length is 13 residues. V was trimmed by 3 bases and J by 8 bases, leaving 12 bases between them. Germline CDR1 SGHRS, CDR2 YFSETQ.

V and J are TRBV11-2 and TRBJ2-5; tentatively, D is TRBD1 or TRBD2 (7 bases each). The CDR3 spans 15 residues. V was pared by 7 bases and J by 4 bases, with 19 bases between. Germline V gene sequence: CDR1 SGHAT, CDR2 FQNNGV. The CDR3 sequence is CASNAAGGGRETQYF. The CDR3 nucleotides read TGTGCCAGCAACGCGGCAGGGGGGGGGCGAGAGACCCAGTACTTC.